Sequencing of this TCR beta chain was carried out in a study of CD8+ T cells in alopecia areata listed by TCRdb under 2018. About the investigation overall: Treated patients were enrolled in an open-label pilot trial of oral tofacitinib, 5 to 10 mg twice daily, for moderate-to-severe alopecia areata. Tofacitinib was administered for 6 to 18 months, and 6 months of follow-up off drug were then conducted to assess delayed response and recurrence. On the human side, TCRbeta sequencing was run on scalp tissue and on sorted CD4+ and CD8+ peripheral blood T cells from healthy controls and from alopecia areata patients with either patchy or totalis/universalis disease. In treated patients, disease severity was measured using the SALT score, which gives the percentage of scalp surface area affected. High-throughput TCRbeta sequencing was used to examine T cell clonal expansion in alopecia areata in both the C3H/HeJ mouse model and human patients. RNA was extracted with the PAXgene miRNA kit for fixed scalp, the miRNeasy kit for PBMCs, and the RNeasy kit for mouse skin. TCRbeta CDR3 regions were amplified by immunoSEQ multiplex PCR using 35 Vbeta forward and 13 Jbeta reverse primers. Biopsies were taken from tofacitinib-treated patients at baseline and at 4 and 24 weeks of treatment, and a later scalp biopsy was taken in several of the tofacitinib-treated patients. Clonality in the scalp was compared among normal scalp (n=4), patchy alopecia areata scalp (n=8), and alopecia totalis/universalis scalp (n=8).

The investigation overall reported the following: Higher clonality and more expanded CD8+ clones were observed in lesional scalp than in normal scalp, particularly in alopecia totalis/universalis, a finding suggestive of antigenic drive. Scalp TCR repertoire analysis is complicated because resident alphabeta T cells in normal human skin are also sequenced, whereas mouse skin is dominated by gammadelta T cells. Tofacitinib significantly lowered scalp clonality and the number of expanded CD8+ clones among the top 100 scalp clones. Many expanded lesional clones were found to persist in scalp and blood during tofacitinib treatment, and relapse after treatment cessation may be partly explained by this persistence. Shared TCR sequences between patients were less evident than in mice, which may be partly attributable to HLA diversity in the patient population. Because the treated cohort was small and had just a single nonresponder, larger studies are needed to establish links between baseline CD8+ expansion and response.

V is shortened by 5 bases, J by 3 bases, and the region joining them spans 13 bases. CDR1 and CDR2 are read off the germline V gene as SQVTM and ANQGSEA. Its CDR3 holds 13 amino acids, cysteine through phenylalanine. CDR3 DNA only is kept here, 39 bases in frame from base 1. The sample's treatment or condition, from its label and the paper: oral pan-JAK inhibitor, 5-10 mg twice daily. Peripheral blood and lesional scalp punch biopsies were obtained from patients with alopecia areata. PBMCs were separated by density centrifugation and stained for CD3, CD4 and CD8, after which CD4+ and CD8+ T cells were sorted on a FACSAria. This clone showed up just a few times. No antigen is known for it. The sample holds no much larger clone one base away, and base qualities are not on file. The method was the immunoSEQ multiplex PCR assay. To provide template for TCR sequencing, every sample had RNA extracted and reverse transcribed into cDNA. SuperScript III was used for first-strand cDNA synthesis, primed with a 2:1 mix of oligo-dT and random hexamers. A synthetic immune receptor repertoire was used to gauge amplification bias, and whatever bias remained was removed computationally. The paper's data handling went like this. Raw reads were preprocessed to remove errors, and CDR3 was defined according to IMGT conventions as the region from the conserved cysteine to phenylalanine. To get clonality, Shannon entropy was normalized by log2 of the number of productive unique TCRs and the result was subtracted from 1. Whether each scalp clone was CD4 or CD8 was inferred by checking scalp TCRbeta sequences against the CD4 and CD8 repertoires from sorted blood. TCRdb holds this immuneACCESS table with in-frame rearrangements only. Some clones are missing; in checked studies, unresolved V genes explain under half, and the rest has no known cause. D and trimming were read from the DNA, whereas the V and J calls and clone size are those reported in that table. The sample table contains hundreds of thousands of clones; only one count was recorded for about two fifths of them. The ten largest clones represent more than 0.4% of the sample.

This receptor was taken from a human donor with alopecia areata. Sequenced here: CD4+ T cells sorted from blood, sampled at approximately week 30, from a patient treated with tofacitinib. This chain joins TRBV29-1 to TRBJ1-1, with TRBD1 tentatively as D gene (6 bases match). The CDR3 region has the sequence CSVKNGGDTEAFF. The nucleotides read TGCAGCGTTAAAAATGGGGGCGACACTGAAGCTTTCTTT.